This paragraph covers one T cell receptor (beta chain) sequence. Genomic DNA for unsorted samples, which was extracted with the QIAamp DNA Blood Mini kit, came from 81 million or so PBMCs. The sample originates from a study of shared clonotypes between healthy human individuals. CDR1 is LNHNV, CDR2 YYDKDF, per germline (reference sequence). CDR3 size: 16 residues. V dropped 0 bases and J dropped 8; count of bases not matched to a gene: 8. Each subset's genomic DNA was shared equally among a number of immunoSEQ plates. Using immunoSEQ multiplex PCR, the repertoire was profiled, and TCRdb retains in-frame clones only, with some absent. Among 450,000 to 500,000 clones listed, about 72% were seen once.

The sequencing input was PBMCs. V usage is TRBV15 and J usage is TRBJ1-4; 8 bases match TRBD1. This sequence originates from a woman aged 40 to 50 in good health. Some clones in this sample may be carry-over from other donors' samples. The CDR3, as DNA: TGTGCCACCAGCAGAGAACAAGGCAGGGGGCGAGAAAAACTGTTTTTT. Translating it yields CATSREQGRGREKLFF. Variable domain in full (rest from reference TRBV15 and TRBJ1-4): DAMVIQNPRYQVTQFGKPVTLSCSQTLNHNVMYWYQQKSSQAPKLLFHYYDKDFNNEADTPDNFQSRRPNTSFCFLDIRSPGLGDTAMYLCATSREQGRGREKLFFGSGTQLSVL.